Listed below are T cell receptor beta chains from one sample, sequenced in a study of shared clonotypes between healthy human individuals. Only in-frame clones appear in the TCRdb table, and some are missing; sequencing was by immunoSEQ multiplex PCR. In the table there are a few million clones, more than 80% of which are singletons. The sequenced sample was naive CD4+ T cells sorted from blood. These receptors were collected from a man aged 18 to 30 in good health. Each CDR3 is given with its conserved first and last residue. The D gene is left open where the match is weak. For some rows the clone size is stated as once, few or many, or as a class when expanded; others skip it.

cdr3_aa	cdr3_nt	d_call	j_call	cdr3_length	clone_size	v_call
CASSLGELAGGPLRETQYF	TGTGCCAGCAGCTTGGGAGAGCTAGCGGGGGGGCCGCTAAGGGAGACCCAGTACTTC	TRBD2	TRBJ2-5	19	.	TRBV5-4
CASSSPGRSYEQYF	TGTGCCAGCAGCTCCCCCGGCAGGTCCTACGAGCAGTACTTC	.	TRBJ2-7	14	.	TRBV7-2
CASSLGGQTFSETQYF	TGCGCCAGCAGCTTGGGAGGACAGACTTTTAGCGAGACCCAGTACTTC	.	TRBJ2-5	16	.	TRBV5-1
CASSAAWTFNTYEQYF	TGTGCCAGCAGTGCCGCCTGGACGTTTAATACCTACGAGCAGTACTTC	.	TRBJ2-7	16	.	TRBV2
CASSFEGTATGELFF	TGCGCCAGCAGCTTCGAGGGCACGGCCACCGGGGAGCTGTTTTTT	.	TRBJ2-2	15	.	TRBV5-1
CASSPRRTDRTSYGYTF	TGTGCCAGCTCACCAAGGCGGACAGATAGGACCTCCTATGGCTACACCTTC	.	TRBJ1-2	17	.	TRBV18
CASSQERRLFSYNEQFF	TGCGCCAGCAGCCAAGAGCGGCGGCTCTTCTCCTACAATGAGCAGTTCTTC	.	TRBJ2-1	17	.	TRBV4-1
CAWKVGGKGETQYF	TGTGCCTGGAAGGTCGGGGGAAAGGGGGAGACCCAGTACTTC	.	TRBJ2-5	14	.	TRBV30
CASGWRSLSTDTQYF	TGTGCTAGTGGTTGGAGATCCCTGAGCACAGATACGCAGTATTTT	.	TRBJ2-3	15	.	TRBV12-5
CASSESATVLAGYTF	TGTGCCAGCAGTGAATCGGCGACAGTACTTGCCGGCTACACCTTC	.	TRBJ1-2	15	.	TRBV6-1
CASSPITGFSNQPQHF	TGTGCCAGCAGCCCAATAACTGGATTTAGCAATCAGCCCCAGCATTTT	.	TRBJ1-5	16	.	TRBV28
CASSREVGPSGANVLTF	TGTGCCAGCAGTCGAGAGGTAGGGCCCAGTGGGGCCAACGTCCTGACTTTC	.	TRBJ2-6	17	.	TRBV27
CAWSGYRGPQYEQYF	TGTGCCTGGAGTGGGTACAGGGGCCCTCAGTACGAGCAGTACTTC	TRBD1	TRBJ2-7	15	.	TRBV30
CASSFTASTDTQYF	TGTGCCAGCAGTTTCACAGCTAGCACAGATACGCAGTATTTT	.	TRBJ2-3	14	.	TRBV7-2
CASSESGYGYTF	TGTGCCAGCAGTGAGAGTGGATATGGCTACACCTTC	.	TRBJ1-2	12	.	TRBV6-1
CASSPGTTQETQYF	TGTGCCAGCTCACCAGGGACTACCCAAGAGACCCAGTACTTC	TRBD2	TRBJ2-5	14	.	TRBV18
CASSVVDVQNYGYTF	TGTGCCAGCAGCGTAGTGGACGTTCAGAACTATGGCTACACCTTC	.	TRBJ1-2	15	.	TRBV9
CASSQPGGRTDTQYF	TGCGCCAGCAGCCAACCGGGCGGGAGAACAGATACGCAGTATTTT	TRBD2	TRBJ2-3	15	.	TRBV4-1
CASSWLAGGNTEAFF	TGTGCCAGCAGTTGGTTAGCGGGAGGGAACACTGAAGCTTTCTTT	.	TRBJ1-1	15	.	TRBV6-5
CASSYTVTDTQYF	TGTGCCAGCAGTTACACTGTCACAGATACGCAGTATTTT	.	TRBJ2-3	13	.	TRBV6-5
CASRRGLEFRIQYF	TGTGCCAGCAGAAGGGGACTAGAGTTTCGCATTCAGTACTTC	TRBD2	TRBJ2-4	14	.	TRBV6-1
CASSEGLAGSSYEQYF	TGCGCCAGCAGTGAGGGACTAGCGGGGAGCTCCTACGAGCAGTACTTC	TRBD2	TRBJ2-7	16	.	TRBV10-1
CASSLRAGDIEAFF	TGCGCCAGCAGCTTGCGGGCAGGGGATATTGAAGCTTTCTTT	.	TRBJ1-1	14	.	TRBV5-1
CAISERTPGQGGTEAFF	TGTGCCATCAGTGAGAGAACTCCCGGACAGGGAGGCACTGAAGCTTTCTTT	TRBD1	TRBJ1-1	17	once	TRBV10-3
CASSEALDRVSYEQYF	TGTGCCAGCAGTGAAGCGCTAGACAGGGTCTCCTACGAGCAGTACTTC	TRBD1	TRBJ2-7	16	.	TRBV6-1
CASRGGWATNEKLFF	TGTGCCAGCAGAGGGGGATGGGCAACTAATGAAAAACTGTTTTTT	.	TRBJ1-4	15	.	TRBV6-1
CASSLGLAREQYF	TGTGCCAGCAGCTTGGGACTAGCTAGGGAGCAGTACTTC	TRBD2	TRBJ2-7	13	.	TRBV7-2
CASKEGREKLFF	TGTGCCAGCAAAGAGGGGAGGGAAAAACTGTTTTTT	.	TRBJ1-4	12	.	TRBV2
CASSLDGTVTYEQYF	TGCGCCAGCAGCTTGGACGGGACAGTAACCTACGAGCAGTACTTC	TRBD1	TRBJ2-7	15	.	TRBV5-1
CASSLLRTDTQYF	TGTGCCAGCAGCTTACTACGGACAGATACGCAGTATTTT	.	TRBJ2-3	13	.	TRBV11-1
CASSQVGQGRNSPLHF	TGCGCCAGCAGCCAAGTCGGCCAGGGCCGTAATTCACCCCTCCACTTT	.	TRBJ1-6	16	.	TRBV4-1
CASSLDSQSNQPQHF	TGCGCCAGCAGCTTGGACAGCCAAAGCAATCAGCCCCAGCATTTT	.	TRBJ1-5	15	.	TRBV5-1
CASSLNPPYEQYF	TGTGCCAGCAGCTTAAATCCCCCCTACGAGCAGTACTTC	.	TRBJ2-7	13	.	TRBV7-2
CASSQEYEQFF	TGTGCCAGCAGCCAAGAATATGAGCAGTTCTTC	.	TRBJ2-1	11	.	TRBV4-2
CASSLDHAYEQYF	TGTGCCAGCAGCTTAGATCACGCCTACGAGCAGTACTTC	.	TRBJ2-7	13	.	TRBV7-9
CASSRQLSGNTIYF	TGTGCCAGTAGCCGACAGCTATCTGGAAACACCATATATTTT	.	TRBJ1-3	14	.	TRBV19
CASSLYSGTSYNEQFF	TGTGCCAGCAGCTTATATAGCGGGACGTCCTACAATGAGCAGTTCTTC	TRBD2	TRBJ2-1	16	.	TRBV7-2
CASSLEGTQQFF	TGCGCCAGCAGCTTGGAGGGGACCCAGCAGTTCTTC	.	TRBJ2-1	12	.	TRBV5-1
CASSIGGASKETQYF	TGTGCCAGCAGTATTGGCGGGGCTAGTAAAGAGACCCAGTACTTC	.	TRBJ2-5	15	.	TRBV5-4
CASSTGLANGEQFF	TGTGCCAGCAGCACGGGACTAGCTAACGGTGAGCAGTTCTTC	TRBD2	TRBJ2-1	14	.	TRBV14
CASSMGTPTGGTPYEQYF	TGCGCCAGCAGCATGGGAACCCCGACGGGTGGGACCCCGTACGAGCAGTACTTC	.	TRBJ2-7	18	.	TRBV5-1
CASRTGVGGELFF	TGTGCCAGTAGGACAGGGGTCGGCGGGGAGCTGTTTTTT	TRBD1	TRBJ2-2	13	.	TRBV19
CASSPIVAGVSNEQFF	TGTGCCAGCAGTCCTATAGTCGCGGGAGTATCGAATGAGCAGTTCTTC	TRBD2	TRBJ2-1	16	.	TRBV6-6
CAISDATGADSGANVLTF	TGTGCCATCAGTGACGCGACAGGGGCCGATTCTGGGGCCAACGTCCTGACTTTC	TRBD1	TRBJ2-6	18	once	TRBV10-3
CASSLFDWTSGREETQYF	TGCGCCAGCAGCCTTTTTGACTGGACTAGCGGGAGAGAGGAGACCCAGTACTTC	TRBD2	TRBJ2-5	18	.	TRBV4-3
CASSSPGSFANTGELFF	TGTGCCAGCAGTTCCCCGGGTTCGTTCGCGAACACCGGGGAGCTGTTTTTT	.	TRBJ2-2	17	.	TRBV27